One and the same sample provided the 19 T cell receptor beta chains below, sequenced in a study of blood T cells in healthy people across ages. A second PCR, run for 7 to 11 cycles, used a sample-barcoded 5' primer plus a J-beta primer mix. TCRdb re-analysed the 5' RACE reads in MiXCR, keeping a single row per CDR3 protein. The sample contains fewer than 800,000 distinct CDR3 sequences, under 25% of which appear only once. Sequenced: blood. Receptor source: a man aged 70-80 years in good health.

This clonotype was counted only a few times. The junction departs from germline at one end; a sequencing error may be responsible. CDR3 sequence reads: CASGNRVKLQEAQYF. The CDR3 DNA follows: TGTGCCAGCGGTAACAGGGTTAAGCTCCAAGAGGCCCAGTACTTC. This chain connects TRBV28 to TRBJ2-5, with D possibly matching TRBD1 (6 bases). The CDR3 runs 15 residues. From germline, CDR1 is MDHEN and CDR2 SYDVKM.

This clonotype appeared a few times. The chain recombines TRBV27 with TRBJ2-7; D call uncertain. There are 14 residues in the CDR3. Germline loops: CDR1 MNHEY, CDR2 SMNVEV (reference sequence). V was clipped by 2 bases and J by 3 bases, with 11 bases between them. In nucleotides, the CDR3 is TGTGCCAGCAGTTTACCCGGACCTTTCTACGAGCAGTACTTC. Translation gives CASSLPGPFYEQYF.

This clonotype was picked up many times. This chain joins TRBV5-1 and TRBJ2-5; 8 bases map to TRBD1. The germline gives CDR1 SGHRS, CDR2 YFSETQ. This CDR3 region has 14 residues. Germline trimming cut 2 bases from V and 5 bases from J; bases unmatched to any gene: 5. CDR3 amino acids: CASSFAGGRETQYF. The CDR3 nucleotides read TGCGCCAGCAGCTTCGCAGGGGGCAGGGAGACCCAGTACTTC. The variable domain in full, with the rest retrieved from reference TRBV5-1 and TRBJ2-5, is KAGVTQTPRYLIKTRGQQVTLSCSPISGHRSVSWYQQTPGQGLQFLFEYFSETQRNKGNFPGRFSGRQFSNSRSEMNVSTLELGDSALYLCASSFAGGRETQYFGPGTRLLVL.

This clonotype was counted a few times. The chain combines TRBV14 with TRBJ2-7; 9 bases line up with TRBD1. V was pared by 4 bases and J by 10 bases, with 8 bases of the junction left unmatched. The CDR3 sequence is 13 residues long. Germline V gives CDR1 SGHDN, CDR2 FVKESK. CDR3 bases: TGTGCCAGCAGCCCGGGACAGGGAAGCGTTCAGTACTTC. Translation: CASSPGQGSVQYF.

With regard to this clonotype: One end of the junction fails to match germline, which may point to a read error. This rearrangement joins TRBV29-1 to TRBJ2-7; D gene uncertain. The CDR3 is made up of 11 amino acids. Germline CDR1 is SQVTM and CDR2 is ANQGSEA. Written as DNA, the CDR3 is TGCAGCGTTGAAGTGGCTGGTGAGCAGTGCTTC. This sequence encodes CSVEVAGEQCF.

J is TRBJ2-2 and V is TRBV4-3, with TRBD1 matching over 11 bases. CDR3 size: 16 residues. V dropped 4 bases and J dropped 1; count of bases not matched to a gene: 2. The V gene's germline CDR1 is LGHNA and CDR2 YSLEER. DNA for the CDR3: TGCGCCAGCAGCCTCGGGACAGGGGGGAACACCGGGGAGCTGTTTTTT. Its protein is CASSLGTGGNTGELFF.

The genes are TRBV3-1 and TRBJ2-5, with TRBD2 as a possible D gene (6 bases). Trimming cost V 2 bases and J 13 bases, with 23 bases left between them. Germline CDR1 reads LGHDT; CDR2 reads YNNKEL (reference sequence). The CDR3 runs to 15 residues. CDR3 sequence: CASSQYRELSNERYF. The CDR3, as DNA: TGTGCCAGCAGCCAATATCGGGAGCTCTCCAACGAGCGGTACTTC.

The CDR3, as DNA: TGCAGTGCTAGAGATGCTTTGGCCGGGAGGTTAATTGAGCAGTTCTTC. It translates to CSARDALAGRLIEQFF. The chain carries TRBV20-1 and TRBJ2-1; 7 bases map to TRBD2. The CDR3 sequence is 16 residues long. Germline trimming cut 0 bases from V and 9 bases from J; bases unmatched to any gene: 14. Germline lookup yields CDR1 DFQATT and CDR2 SNEGSKA (reference sequence).

Comment on this clonotype: A junction end diverges from the germline sequence, so it may reflect a read error. The chain recombines TRBV27 with TRBJ2-2; D ambiguous. Germline V CDR1 and CDR2: MNHEY, SMNVEV (reference sequence). The length of the CDR3 is 14 residues. Here the CDR3 DNA reads TGCGCCAGCAGTGGGCGGCTGAACACCGGGGAGCTGTTTTTT. Its protein is CASSGRLNTGELFF.

This sequence joins TRBV7-2 and TRBJ2-7, with 11 bases fitting TRBD1. Trimming cost V 5 bases and J 5 bases; bases outside gene matches: 8. This CDR3 has 15 residues. CDR1 is SGHTA and CDR2 is FQGNSA in the germline V gene. CDR3: CASSLEDRGLNEQYF. The DNA of the CDR3 is TGTGCCAGCAGCCTAGAGGACAGGGGGCTGAACGAGCAGTACTTC.

This clonotype was counted between two and nine times. The chain couples TRBV28 to TRBJ2-1; D is undetermined. The length of the CDR3 is 12 residues. CDR1 MDHEN and CDR2 SYDVKM come from the germline V gene. Deletions cut 5 bases from V and 9 bases from J, with 11 bases between. The chain's CDR3 is CASSLSPGEQFF. The CDR3 bases are TGTGCCAGCAGTCTCTCCCCGGGTGAGCAGTTCTTC.

For this clonotype: Just one base apart from a much larger clone, this may be a read error. The chain recombines TRBV13 with TRBJ1-2; D call uncertain. The CDR3 is 14 residues long. CDR1 is PRHDT and CDR2 is FYEKMQ in the germline V gene (reference sequence). CDR3 in amino acids: CASSSYLGGNGCTF. The CDR3 DNA is TGTGCCAGCAGCTCCTACCTCGGAGGGAATGGCTGCACCTTC. The variable domain in full, completed from reference TRBV13 and TRBJ1-2, reads AAGVIQSPRHLIKEKRETATLKCYPIPRHDTVYWYQQGPGQDPQFLISFYEKMQSDKGSIPDRFSAQQFSDYHSELNMSSLELGDSALYFCASSSYLGGNGCTFGSGTRLTVV.

This clonotype has a handful of counts. The rearrangement uses TRBV5-1 and TRBJ2-5; the match to TRBD2 covers 8 bases. The closer fit of TRBJ2-7 to the DNA end suggests the J call may be wrong. The CDR3 is 15 amino acids. Looked up from germline, CDR1 is SGHRS and CDR2 is YFSETQ. The CDR3 DNA reads TGCGCCAGCAGCTTGGGAGGACTAGCTTCCTACGAGCAGTACTTC. This sequence encodes CASSLGGLASYEQYF.

CDR3 in amino acids: CAISEGLADLTYEQYF. CDR3 nucleotide sequence: TGTGCCATCAGTGAGGGACTAGCGGACCTAACCTACGAGCAGTACTTC. This sequence joins TRBV10-3 and TRBJ2-1; 10 bases align to TRBD2. The J call is uncertain, as TRBJ2-7 better fits the DNA end. Germline CDR1 and CDR2: ENHRY and SYGVKD. CDR3 length: 16 residues.

This clonotype was detected ten times or more. This CDR3 is CSAGDAGQSYEQYF. The CDR3 nucleotides are TGCAGCGCTGGCGACGCTGGACAGTCCTACGAGCAGTACTTC. This rearrangement joins TRBV29-1 to TRBJ2-7; D is possibly TRBD1 (6 bases). The CDR3 has 14 amino acids. V dropped 7 bases and J dropped 1 base, with 17 bases sitting between them. Germline lookup yields CDR1 SQVTM and CDR2 ANQGSEA.

The rearrangement joins TRBV5-6 to TRBJ2-7; D is possibly TRBD2 (6 bases). Trimming cost V 4 bases and J 3 bases, with 11 bases left between them. This CDR3 is 13 amino acids long. Germline V lookup: CDR1 SGHDT, CDR2 YYEEEE. CDR3 nucleotide sequence: TGTGCCAGCAGCCCCGGGACTCGCTACGAGCAGTACTTC. Its protein product is CASSPGTRYEQYF.

This clonotype was detected only a few times. The V gene is TRBV11-2, the J gene TRBJ2-7; 10 bases agree with TRBD2. The CDR3 loop spans 15 amino acids. V dropped 6 bases and J dropped 2; count of bases not matched to a gene: 7. CDR1 and CDR2 (germline): SGHAT, FQNNGV. CDR3: CASRYPGTSAYEQYF. The DNA of the CDR3 is TGTGCCAGCAGATACCCCGGGACTAGCGCCTACGAGCAGTACTTC.

This clonotype has only a few counts. The rearrangement joins TRBV7-9 to TRBJ2-1; D perhaps matches TRBD1 (5 bases). V lost 1 base to trimming and J lost 2 bases, with 12 bases between them. Per germline, CDR1 SEHNR and CDR2 FQNEAQ (reference sequence). This CDR3 is built from 16 residues. The CDR3 sequence is CASSLDPGQAYNEQFF. DNA of the CDR3: TGTGCCAGCAGCTTAGACCCCGGACAAGCCTACAATGAGCAGTTCTTC.

As to this clonotype: One junction end disagrees with the germline gene, perhaps due to a read error. The gene calls are TRBV20-1 and TRBJ2-5; TRBD1 agrees at 11 bases. The CDR3 is 14 residues long. The germline V gene has CDR1 DFQATT and CDR2 SNEGSKA (reference sequence). CDR3 residues: CSARGQGDDETRYF. In DNA form, the CDR3 reads TGCAGTGCTAGGGGACAGGGGGACGACGAGACCCGGTACTTC.